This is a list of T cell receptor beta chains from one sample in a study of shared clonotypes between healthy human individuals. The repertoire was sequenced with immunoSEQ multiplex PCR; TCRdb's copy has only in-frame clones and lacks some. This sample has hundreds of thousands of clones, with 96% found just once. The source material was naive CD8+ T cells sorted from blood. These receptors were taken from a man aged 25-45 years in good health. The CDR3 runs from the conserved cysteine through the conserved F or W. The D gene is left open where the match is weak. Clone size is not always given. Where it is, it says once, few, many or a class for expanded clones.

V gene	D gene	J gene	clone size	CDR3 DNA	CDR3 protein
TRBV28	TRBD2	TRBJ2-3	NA	TGTGCCAGCAGTTTAGGCGGGAGCAGGACAGATACGCAGTATTTT	CASSLGGSRTDTQYF
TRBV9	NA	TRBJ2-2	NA	TGTGCCAGCACCTCCTGGGGGGAGGACACCGGGGAGCTGTTTTTT	CASTSWGEDTGELFF
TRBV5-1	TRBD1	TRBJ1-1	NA	TGCGCCAGCAGACAAGCCACAGGGGGGGAAAACACTGAAGCTTTCTTT	CASRQATGGENTEAFF
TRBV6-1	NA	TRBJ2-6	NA	TGTGCCAGCAGTGTCCGCGGGACCTCTGGGGCCAACGTCCTGACTTTC	CASSVRGTSGANVLTF
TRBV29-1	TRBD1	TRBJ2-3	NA	TGCAGCGTTGAATCGTTCGGGACAGCGGATACGCAGTATTTT	CSVESFGTADTQYF
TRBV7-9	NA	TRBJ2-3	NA	TGTGCCAGCAGCTTAGATGATAGCGGATATATCACAGATACGCAGTATTTT	CASSLDDSGYITDTQYF
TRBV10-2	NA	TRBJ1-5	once	TGCGCCAGCAGTGAAGGGGACAGCAATCAGCCCCAGCATTTT	CASSEGDSNQPQHF
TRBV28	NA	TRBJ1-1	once	TGTGCCAGCAGCCAAATCTCAGGGATACCTGAAGCTTTCTTT	CASSQISGIPEAFF
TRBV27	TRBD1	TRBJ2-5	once	TGTGCCAGCAGTTTACCGGGACAGGGGAGGAAGACCCAGTACTTC	CASSLPGQGRKTQYF
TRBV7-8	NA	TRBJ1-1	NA	TGTGCCAGCAGCTTAGAAGTAGGAGGGGGGGCCACTGAAGCTTTCTTT	CASSLEVGGGATEAFF
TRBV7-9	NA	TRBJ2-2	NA	TGTGCCAGCAGCTTAGTTGGCAGAAACACCGGGGAGCTGTTTTTT	CASSLVGRNTGELFF
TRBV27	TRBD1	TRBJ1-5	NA	TGTGCCAGCGCCACGGACAGGGGGTATCAGCCCCAGCATTTT	CASATDRGYQPQHF
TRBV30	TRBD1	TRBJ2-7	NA	TGTGCCTGGAGTGAACAGACAGGGAGCGAGCAGTACTTC	CAWSEQTGSEQYF
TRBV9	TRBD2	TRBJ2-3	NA	TGTGCCAGCAGCGCTAGCGGGAGGGGCTCAGATACGCAGTATTTT	CASSASGRGSDTQYF
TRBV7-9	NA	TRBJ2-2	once	TGTGCCAGCAGTCCCCCAGGGAATGCGAACACCGGGGAGCTGTTTTTT	CASSPPGNANTGELFF
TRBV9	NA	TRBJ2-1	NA	TGTGCCAGCAGCGTAGAGGGGGGAACCCCCTCGCTTTACAATGAGCAGTTCTTC	CASSVEGGTPSLYNEQFF
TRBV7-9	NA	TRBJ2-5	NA	TGTGCCAGCAGCGCATATCAAGAGACCCAGTACTTC	CASSAYQETQYF
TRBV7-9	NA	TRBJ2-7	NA	TGTGCCAGCAGCTTACGTTCCATACGTAGTGAATACGAGCAGTACTTC	CASSLRSIRSEYEQYF
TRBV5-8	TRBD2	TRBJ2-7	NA	TGTGCCAGCAGCCCTGGGCCGGGGGGCTCCTACGAGCAGTACTTC	CASSPGPGGSYEQYF
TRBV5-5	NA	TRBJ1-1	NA	TGTGCCAGCAGCTTGGAGAGGTACACTGAAGCTTTCTTT	CASSLERYTEAFF
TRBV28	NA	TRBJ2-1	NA	TGTGCCAGCAGTCCCTCCGGGACTCCCAATGAGCAGTTCTTC	CASSPSGTPNEQFF
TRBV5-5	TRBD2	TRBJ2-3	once	TGTGCCAGCAGCTTGGGCGGGGGAGACACAGATACGCAGTATTTT	CASSLGGGDTDTQYF
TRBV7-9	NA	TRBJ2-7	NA	TGTGCCAGCAGCTTACAGGGTGATCCCTCCTACGAGCAGTACTTC	CASSLQGDPSYEQYF
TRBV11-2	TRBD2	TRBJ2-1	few	TGTGCCAGCAGCTCGCTAAGCGGGAGTGGGAATGAGCAGTTCTTC	CASSSLSGSGNEQFF
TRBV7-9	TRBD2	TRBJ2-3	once	TGTGCCAGCAGCTTACTCTCTCTAGCGGGAGGGAGAGATACGCAGTATTTT	CASSLLSLAGGRDTQYF
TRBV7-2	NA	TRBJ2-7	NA	TGTGCCAGCAGCTTAGCAGGCACCGGATACGAGCAGTACTTC	CASSLAGTGYEQYF
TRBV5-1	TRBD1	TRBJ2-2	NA	TGCGCCAGCAGCTTGGATCGGACAGGGGGCCCCGGGGAGCTGTTTTTT	CASSLDRTGGPGELFF
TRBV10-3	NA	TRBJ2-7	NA	TGTGCCATCAGTGAGTCAAGGAGCGACTTC	CAISESRSDF
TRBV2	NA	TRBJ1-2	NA	TGTGCCAGCATTAGAGGGCCGACGAGCTACACCTTC	CASIRGPTSYTF
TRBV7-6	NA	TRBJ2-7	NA	TGTGCCAGCAGCTTAGGAGACAGCTACGAGCAGTACTTC	CASSLGDSYEQYF
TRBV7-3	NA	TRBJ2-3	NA	TGTGCCAGCAGCTTAACCGGCAGCACAGATACGCAGTATTTT	CASSLTGSTDTQYF
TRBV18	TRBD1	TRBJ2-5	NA	TGTGCCAGCTCACCACAGGGACAGCGAGAGACCCAGTACTTC	CASSPQGQRETQYF
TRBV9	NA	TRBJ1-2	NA	TGTGCCAGCAGCGACAGGGTCGGCTACACCTTC	CASSDRVGYTF
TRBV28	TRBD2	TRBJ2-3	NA	TGTGCCAGCAGTTCTCGGATCGGACTAGCGGGAGAGGGAGATACGCAGTATTTT	CASSSRIGLAGEGDTQYF
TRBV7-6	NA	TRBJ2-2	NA	TGTGCCAGCAGCTTTGGGATGTTGGAGCTGTTTTTT	CASSFGMLELFF
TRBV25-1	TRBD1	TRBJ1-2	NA	TGTGCCAGCAGGTCAGGGGGCGCGGGTGGCTACACCTTC	CASRSGGAGGYTF
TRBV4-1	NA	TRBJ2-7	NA	TGCGCCAGCAGCCCAGGGCTTGGAGCGGAAATACTCTACGAGCAGTACTTC	CASSPGLGAEILYEQYF
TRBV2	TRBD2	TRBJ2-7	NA	TGTGCCAGCAGTTTAACTAGCGGGAACCTTTCTTACGAGCAGTACTTC	CASSLTSGNLSYEQYF
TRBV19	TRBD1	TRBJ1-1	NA	TGTGCCAGTGGACAGGAGCCTGAAGCTTTCTTT	CASGQEPEAFF
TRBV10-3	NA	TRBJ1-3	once	TGTGCCATCAGTGGGTTTTTAGGGACGCCTGGAAACACCATATATTTT	CAISGFLGTPGNTIYF
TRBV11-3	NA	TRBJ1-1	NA	TGTGCCAGCAGCTTAGAGCTGAACACTGAAGCTTTCTTT	CASSLELNTEAFF
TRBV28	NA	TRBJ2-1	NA	TGTGCCAGCAGTTTAGGCGGGAATGATGGAAATGAGCAGTTCTTC	CASSLGGNDGNEQFF
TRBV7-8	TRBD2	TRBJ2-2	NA	TGTGCCAGCAGCTTAGTTGTATGGAGGACTAGCGGGAGGCCGTTGGCCGGGGAGCTGTTTTTT	CASSLVVWRTSGRPLAGELFF
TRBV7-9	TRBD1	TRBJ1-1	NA	TGTGCCAGCAGCTTCGCCCAGGGGGTTAATACTGAAGCTTTCTTT	CASSFAQGVNTEAFF
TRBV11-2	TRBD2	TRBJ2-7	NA	TGTGCCAGCAGCTTAGGAACTAGCGGGAGCTACGAGCAGTACTTC	CASSLGTSGSYEQYF
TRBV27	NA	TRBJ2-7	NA	TGTGCCAGCAGTTACGGGCGTCCGGTTCTCTCCTACGAGCAGTACTTC	CASSYGRPVLSYEQYF
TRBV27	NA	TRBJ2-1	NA	TGTGCCAGCAGTTTAACTAGCTCCCCCTACAATGAGCAGTTCTTC	CASSLTSSPYNEQFF
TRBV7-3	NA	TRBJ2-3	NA	TGTGCCAGCAGCCCGGGGCTTTGGGGAGATACGCAGTATTTT	CASSPGLWGDTQYF
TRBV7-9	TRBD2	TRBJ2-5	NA	TGTGCCAGCAGTGAGACTAGCGGGAGACAAGAGACCCAGTACTTC	CASSETSGRQETQYF
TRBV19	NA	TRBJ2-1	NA	TGTGCCAGTAGCATCGGGGGCGAGGGTTTCGATGAGCAGTTCTTC	CASSIGGEGFDEQFF
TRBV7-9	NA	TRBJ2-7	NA	TGTGCCAGCAGCACAGATCCAAAAGGGAATGAGCAGTACTTC	CASSTDPKGNEQYF
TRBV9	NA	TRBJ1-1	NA	TGTGCCAGCAGCCCCGCAGCCGGAGAAGCTTTCTTT	CASSPAAGEAFF
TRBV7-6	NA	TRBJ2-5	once	TGTGCCAGCAGTTTGGAAAGGGGCGAAGAGAGGACCCAGTACTTC	CASSLERGEERTQYF
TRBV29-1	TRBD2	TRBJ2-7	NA	TGCAGCGTTGAACTAGCGGCCTCCTACGAGCAGTACTTC	CSVELAASYEQYF
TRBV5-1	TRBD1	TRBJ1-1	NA	TGCGCCAGCAGCGGGACAGGGGGAACTGAAGCTTTCTTT	CASSGTGGTEAFF
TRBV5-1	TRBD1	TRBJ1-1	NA	TGCGCCAGCAAGGAGGGACAGGGCACTGAAGCTTTCTTT	CASKEGQGTEAFF
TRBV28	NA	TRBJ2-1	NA	TGTGCCAGCAGGAATGGACGGCCGGAGCAGTTCTTC	CASRNGRPEQFF
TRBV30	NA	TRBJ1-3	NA	TGTGCCTGGAGGACGGCAGGGCACTCTGGAAACACCATATATTTT	CAWRTAGHSGNTIYF
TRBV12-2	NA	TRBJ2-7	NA	TGTGCAAGTCGCTTCTACAGACGCGGACTAGCGGGCTCCTACGAGCAGTACTTC	CASRFYRRGLAGSYEQYF
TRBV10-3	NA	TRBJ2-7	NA	TGTGCCATCAGTGTCTCCGACAGGGAGGTATCCTACGAGCAGTACTTC	CAISVSDREVSYEQYF